This T cell receptor beta chain derives from a study of blood T cell repertoires in COVID-19. Study context: Sample material is recorded as cDNA or gDNA derived from T cells, B-cell-depleted T cells, or PBMCs.

Deletions cut 1 base from V and 6 bases from J, with 13 bases between. This CDR3 is built from 14 residues. Germline V CDR1 and CDR2: LGHNA, YSLEER. Clones were read by immunoSEQ multiplex PCR, and TCRdb kept only the in-frame ones, dropping some. The sample carries 72,000 or so clones, 88% recorded once. The clonotype originates from a man aged 45-65 years with active COVID-19. The sequenced material came from peripheral blood. This sequence joins TRBV4-3 and TRBJ2-7; D might be TRBD2 (5 bases). CDR3 protein: CASSQGGPLGEQYF. The CDR3 DNA sequence: TGCGCCAGCAGCCAAGGAGGGCCCCTGGGCGAGCAGTACTTC.